Presented here are 8 T cell receptor beta chains from one specimen sequenced in a study of T-cell memory formation after mild COVID-19. TCRdb passed the 5' RACE reads through MiXCR, listing each CDR3 protein once. The sample lists around 34,000 distinct CDR3 sequences, 7% to 9.5% occurring once. The sequencing input was PBMCs or a T cell subset sorted from them (not recorded which). These receptors all stem from a man aged 18-30 years who had mild COVID-19 (a few samples of this study predate the infection). Cell type and time point are not known.

Concerning this clonotype: It may be a read error: a sequence one base away is much more abundant. The J gene is TRBJ2-3, the V gene TRBV20-1, with a weak D call TRBD1 (6 bases). The CDR3 is 13 residues long. Looked up from germline, CDR1 is DFQATT and CDR2 is SNEGSKA (reference sequence). For the CDR3, the DNA is TGCAGTGCTAGAGAGTCGCGGACAGATACGCGGTATTTT. Amino acids: CSARESRTDTRYF.

This clonotype was observed many times. The V call is TRBV27, the J call TRBJ1-5; weak D call: TRBD1 (5 bases). The V gene's germline CDR1 is MNHEY and CDR2 SMNVEV (reference sequence). V was trimmed by 1 base and J by 5 bases, leaving 15 bases between them. There are 16 residues in the CDR3. The CDR3 loop is CASSLFSQGGHQPQHF. The CDR3 region has the DNA TGTGCCAGCAGTTTATTTAGCCAGGGTGGGCATCAGCCCCAGCATTTT.

The chain uses TRBV5-6 and TRBJ2-5; D ambiguous. V lost 6 bases to trimming and J lost 2 bases, with 5 bases between them. Germline V CDR1 and CDR2: SGHDT, YYEEEE. The CDR3 spans 11 residues. The CDR3 loop is CASITQETQYF. CDR3 DNA: TGTGCCAGCATCACTCAAGAGACCCAGTACTTC.

This clonotype showed up many times. This chain uses TRBV7-6 with TRBJ2-1, with TRBD1 matching over 8 bases. Germline CDR1 is SGHVS and CDR2 is FNYEAQ. The trim removed 5 bases at V and 8 bases at J, leaving 8 bases unmatched. CDR3 length: 14 residues. The CDR3 sequence is CASSTGQGFDEQFF. The DNA of the CDR3 is TGTGCCAGCAGCACTGGACAGGGTTTCGATGAGCAGTTCTTC.

This clonotype was counted only a few times. The CDR3 DNA reads as TGTGCCAGCAGCGTAGAGGGGGTGGATAGCGGGCTAGATACGCAGTATTTT. As protein: CASSVEGVDSGLDTQYF. J is TRBJ2-3 and V is TRBV9; D might be TRBD2 (7 bases). Germline V gene lookup returns CDR1 SGDLS and CDR2 YYNGEE. This CDR3 contains 17 residues. The V end lost 0 bases, the J end lost 5 bases, and 19 bases lay between the germline ends.

This chain uses TRBV7-9 with TRBJ2-2, with D tentatively TRBD1 (6 bases). In germline, CDR1 is SEHNR, CDR2 FQNEAQ (reference sequence). CDR3 size: 15 residues. V was trimmed by 10 bases and J by 7 bases, leaving 22 bases between them. Here the CDR3 reads CATYPAGAQIGELFF. The DNA for the CDR3 is TGTGCCACCTACCCAGCAGGGGCGCAGATCGGGGAGCTGTTTTTT.

The table lists this clonotype with many counts. The chain carries TRBV20-1 and TRBJ1-3; no definite D call. CDR1 and CDR2 (germline): DFQATT, SNEGSKA (reference sequence). CDR3 length equals 15 residues. V shed 6 bases and J shed 4 bases, with 19 bases lying between them. The CDR3 is CSALPPGSRGNTIYF. The CDR3 DNA is TGCAGTGCCCTTCCTCCAGGCTCGCGAGGAAACACCATATATTTT.

This clonotype was counted at least ten times. The chain combines TRBV11-2 with TRBJ2-2; 13 bases align to TRBD2. The CDR3 consists of 22 residues. CDR1 is SGHAT, CDR2 FQNNGV, per germline. V gave up 5 bases and J gave up 6 bases; unmatched junction bases: 24. The CDR3 bases are TGTGCCAGCAGCCCCCGACAAACTCGGACTAGCGGGGGCCGAGGGTTCGCCGGGGAGCTGTTTTTT. Its translation: CASSPRQTRTSGGRGFAGELFF.